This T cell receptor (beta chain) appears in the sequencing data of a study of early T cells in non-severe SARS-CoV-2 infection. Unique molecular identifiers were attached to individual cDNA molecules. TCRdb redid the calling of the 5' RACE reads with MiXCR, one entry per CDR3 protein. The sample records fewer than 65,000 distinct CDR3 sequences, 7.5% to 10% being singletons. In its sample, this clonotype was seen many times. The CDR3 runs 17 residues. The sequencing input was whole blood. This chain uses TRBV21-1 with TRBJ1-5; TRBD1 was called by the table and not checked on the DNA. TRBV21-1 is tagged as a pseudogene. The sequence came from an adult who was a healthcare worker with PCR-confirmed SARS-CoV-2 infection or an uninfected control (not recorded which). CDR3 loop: CASSKPTVRGQDQPQHF. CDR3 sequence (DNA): TGTGCCAGCAGCAAACCCACCGTCCGGGGACAGGATCAGCCCCAGCATTTT.